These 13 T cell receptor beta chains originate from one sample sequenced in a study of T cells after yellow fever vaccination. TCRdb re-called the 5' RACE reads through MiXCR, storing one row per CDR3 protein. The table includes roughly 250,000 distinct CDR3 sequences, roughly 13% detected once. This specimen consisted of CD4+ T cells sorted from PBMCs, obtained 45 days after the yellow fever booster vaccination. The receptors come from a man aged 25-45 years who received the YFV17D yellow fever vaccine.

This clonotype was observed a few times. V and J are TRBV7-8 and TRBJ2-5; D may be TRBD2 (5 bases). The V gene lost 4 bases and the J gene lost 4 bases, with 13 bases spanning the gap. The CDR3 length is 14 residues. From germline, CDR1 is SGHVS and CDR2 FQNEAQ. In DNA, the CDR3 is TGTGCCAGCAGCTGGACTTCACTAAGAGAGACCCAGTACTTC. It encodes CASSWTSLRETQYF.

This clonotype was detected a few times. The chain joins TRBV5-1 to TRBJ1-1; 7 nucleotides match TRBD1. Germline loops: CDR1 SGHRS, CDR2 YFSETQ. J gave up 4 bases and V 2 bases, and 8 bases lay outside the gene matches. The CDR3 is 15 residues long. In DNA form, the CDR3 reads TGCGCCAGCAGCTTAGAAAGGGGGCTATTCACTGAAGCTTTCTTT. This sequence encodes CASSLERGLFTEAFF.

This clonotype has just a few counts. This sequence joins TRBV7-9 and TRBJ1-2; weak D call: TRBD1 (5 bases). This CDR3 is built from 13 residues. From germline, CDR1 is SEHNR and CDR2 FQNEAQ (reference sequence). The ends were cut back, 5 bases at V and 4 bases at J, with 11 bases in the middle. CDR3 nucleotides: TGTGCCAGCAGCGACGGGACGGCCTATGGCTACACCTTC. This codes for CASSDGTAYGYTF.

CDR3 amino acids: CASRRTDNEQFF. In DNA, the CDR3 is TGTGCCAGCAGACGGACAGACAATGAGCAGTTCTTC. The V gene is TRBV5-5, the J gene TRBJ2-1; TRBD1 is a possible D gene (6 bases). The CDR3 spans 12 residues. Trimming removed 5 bases at V and 5 bases at J, with 8 bases between. Germline CDR1 is SGHKS and CDR2 is YYEKEE (reference sequence).

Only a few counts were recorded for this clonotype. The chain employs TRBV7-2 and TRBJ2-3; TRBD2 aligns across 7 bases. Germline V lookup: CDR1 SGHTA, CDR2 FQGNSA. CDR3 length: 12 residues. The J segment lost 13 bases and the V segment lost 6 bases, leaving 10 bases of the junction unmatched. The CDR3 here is CASRHPGLQEYF. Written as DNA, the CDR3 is TGTGCCAGCAGGCATCCGGGACTACAAGAGTATTTT.

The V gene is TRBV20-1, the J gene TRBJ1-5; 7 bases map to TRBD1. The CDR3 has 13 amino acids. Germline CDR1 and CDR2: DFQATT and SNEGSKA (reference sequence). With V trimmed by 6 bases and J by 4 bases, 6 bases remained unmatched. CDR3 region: CSARQGANQPQHF. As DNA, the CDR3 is TGCAGTGCCAGACAGGGCGCAAATCAGCCCCAGCATTTT.

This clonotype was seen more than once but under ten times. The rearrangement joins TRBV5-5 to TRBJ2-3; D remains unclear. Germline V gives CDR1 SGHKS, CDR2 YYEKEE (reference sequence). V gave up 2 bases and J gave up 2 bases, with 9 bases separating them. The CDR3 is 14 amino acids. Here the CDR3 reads CASSFLDHTDTQYF. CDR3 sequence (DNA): TGTGCCAGCAGCTTCCTGGACCACACAGATACGCAGTATTTT.

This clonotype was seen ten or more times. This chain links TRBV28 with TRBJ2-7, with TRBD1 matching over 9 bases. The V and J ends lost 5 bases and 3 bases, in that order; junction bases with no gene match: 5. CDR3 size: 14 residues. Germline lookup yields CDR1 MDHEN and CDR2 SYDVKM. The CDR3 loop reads CASSPGTGFYEQYF. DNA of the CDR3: TGTGCCAGCAGTCCCGGGACAGGGTTCTACGAGCAGTACTTC.

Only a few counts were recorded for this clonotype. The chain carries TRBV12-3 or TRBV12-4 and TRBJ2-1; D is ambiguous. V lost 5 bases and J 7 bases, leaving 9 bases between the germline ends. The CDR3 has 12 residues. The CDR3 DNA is TGTGCCAGCAGTAGTCCGGAGAATGAGCAGTTCTTC. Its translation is CASSSPENEQFF.

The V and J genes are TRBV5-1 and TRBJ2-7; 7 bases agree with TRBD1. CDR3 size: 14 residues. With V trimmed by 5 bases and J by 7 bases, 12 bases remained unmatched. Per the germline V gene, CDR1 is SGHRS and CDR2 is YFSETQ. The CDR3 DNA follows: TGCGCCAGCAGATTGATGACAGGGTCGGTGGAGCAGTACTTC. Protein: CASRLMTGSVEQYF.

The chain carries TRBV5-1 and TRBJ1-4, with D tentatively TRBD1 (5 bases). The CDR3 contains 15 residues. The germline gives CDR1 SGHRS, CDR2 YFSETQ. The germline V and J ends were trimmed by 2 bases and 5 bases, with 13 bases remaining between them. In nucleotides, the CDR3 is TGCGCCAGCAGCTTAGGAGGGGCGGCGAATGAAAAACTGTTTTTT. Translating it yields CASSLGGAANEKLFF.

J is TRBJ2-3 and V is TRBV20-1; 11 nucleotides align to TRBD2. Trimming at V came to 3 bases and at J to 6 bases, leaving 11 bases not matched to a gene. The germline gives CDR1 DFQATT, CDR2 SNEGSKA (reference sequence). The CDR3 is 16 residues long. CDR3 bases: TGCAGTGCTAGTTTAGCGGGAGGGCCGAGGGTGGATACGCAGTATTTT. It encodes CSASLAGGPRVDTQYF.

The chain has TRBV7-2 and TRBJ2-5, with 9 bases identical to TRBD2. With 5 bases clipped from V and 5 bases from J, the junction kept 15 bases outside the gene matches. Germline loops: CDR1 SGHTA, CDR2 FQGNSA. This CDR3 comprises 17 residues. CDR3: CASSAQGTAGGRETQYF. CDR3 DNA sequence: TGTGCCAGCAGCGCCCAAGGAACAGCGGGAGGTCGGGAGACCCAGTACTTC.